This T cell receptor beta chain was retrieved from a study of T cell repertoires in ileal Crohn's disease. This clone was detected only once. Using immunoSEQ multiplex PCR, the repertoire was profiled, and TCRdb retains in-frame clones only, with some absent. The table shows approximately 14,000 clones, with around 72% occurring only once. Trimming removed 0 bases at V and 11 bases at J, with 11 bases between. Germline lookup yields CDR1 MNHEY and CDR2 SVGAGI. This CDR3 comprises 13 residues. Stated time point: neoterminal ileum biopsy at postoperative endoscopy, about 6 months after surgery. V and J are TRBV6-5 and TRBJ2-1; a possible D gene is TRBD2 (5 bases). The TCR was taken from an adult with Crohn's disease. The sequencing input was ileal tissue. The CDR3 bases are TGTGCCAGCAGTTACTCGATAAGGACTCAGCAGTTCTTC. Amino acid sequence: CASSYSIRTQQFF.